This TCR beta chain was obtained from a study of spatial heterogeneity in lung cancer. Time point: blood at routine non-recurrence follow-up after resection. Unsorted tumor, nontumor lung tissue or cryopreserved PBMC supplied the whole RNA. One entry per CDR3 protein, called by TCRdb with MiXCR from the 5' RACE reads. The table has fewer than 100,000 distinct CDR3 sequences, roughly 19% seen once. This clonotype was seen a handful of times. The germline V gene encodes CDR1 ENHRY and CDR2 SYGVKD. The junction had 2 bases not matched to a gene; V was cut back by 2 bases and J by 7 bases. The CDR3 length is 14 residues.

The TCR comes from a male donor with early-stage non-small cell lung cancer. The chain carries TRBV10-3 and TRBJ2-1, with 10 bases that match TRBD2. Sequenced here: PBMCs, sampled at follow-up. This CDR3 reads CAISEGLAENEQFF. For the CDR3, the DNA is TGTGCCATCAGTGAGGGACTAGCGGAAAATGAGCAGTTCTTC.